This TCR beta chain was documented in a study of blood T cell repertoires in COVID-19. Study details: Sample material is recorded as cDNA or gDNA derived from T cells, B-cell-depleted T cells, or PBMCs.

The data were produced by immunoSEQ multiplex PCR, yet TCRdb's version contains in-frame clones alone and is incomplete. The sample lists roughly 80,000 clones; roughly 89% were seen once. Germline V gene data show CDR1 as LGHDT and CDR2 as YNNKEL (reference sequence). This CDR3 region has 17 residues. Trimming removed 1 base from V and 0 bases from J; junction bases left unmatched: 4. This clonotype was obtained from a woman aged 80 or over with active or convalescent COVID-19. Sequencing was done on a sample of peripheral blood. The gene calls are TRBV3-1 (or the pseudogene TRBV3-2) and TRBJ2-7, with 12 nucleotides matching TRBD2. The CDR3 is CASSQAETSGSSYEQYF. The CDR3 DNA reads as TGTGCCAGCAGCCAAGCCGAGACTAGCGGGAGCTCCTACGAGCAGTACTTC.